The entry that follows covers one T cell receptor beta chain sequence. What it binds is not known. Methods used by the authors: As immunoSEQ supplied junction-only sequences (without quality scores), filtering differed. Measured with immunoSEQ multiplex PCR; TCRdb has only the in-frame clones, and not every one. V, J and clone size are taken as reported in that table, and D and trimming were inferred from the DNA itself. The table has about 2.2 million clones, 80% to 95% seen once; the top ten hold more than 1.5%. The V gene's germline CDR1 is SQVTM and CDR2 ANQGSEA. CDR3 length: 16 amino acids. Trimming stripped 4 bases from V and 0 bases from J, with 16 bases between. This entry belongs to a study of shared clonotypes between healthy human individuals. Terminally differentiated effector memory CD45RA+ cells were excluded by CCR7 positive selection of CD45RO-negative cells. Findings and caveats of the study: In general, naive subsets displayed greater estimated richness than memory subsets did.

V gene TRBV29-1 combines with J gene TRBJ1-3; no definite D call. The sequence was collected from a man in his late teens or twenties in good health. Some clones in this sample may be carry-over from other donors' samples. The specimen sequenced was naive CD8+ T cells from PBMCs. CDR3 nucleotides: TGCAGCGTTGTGGAGGGTGCCTCTAGCTCTGGAAACACCATATATTTT. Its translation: CSVVEGASSSGNTIYF.